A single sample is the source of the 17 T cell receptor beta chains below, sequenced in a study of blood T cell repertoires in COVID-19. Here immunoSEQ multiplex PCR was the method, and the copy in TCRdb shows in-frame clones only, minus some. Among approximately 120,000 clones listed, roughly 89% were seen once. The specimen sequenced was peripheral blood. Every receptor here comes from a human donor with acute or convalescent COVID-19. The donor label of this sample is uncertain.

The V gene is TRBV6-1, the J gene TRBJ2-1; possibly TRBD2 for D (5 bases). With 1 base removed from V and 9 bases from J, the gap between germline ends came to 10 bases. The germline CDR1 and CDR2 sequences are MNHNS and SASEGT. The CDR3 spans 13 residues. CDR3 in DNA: TGTGCCAGCAGTGAAGACGGCGCGGGTGAGCAGTTCTTC. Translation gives CASSEDGAGEQFF.

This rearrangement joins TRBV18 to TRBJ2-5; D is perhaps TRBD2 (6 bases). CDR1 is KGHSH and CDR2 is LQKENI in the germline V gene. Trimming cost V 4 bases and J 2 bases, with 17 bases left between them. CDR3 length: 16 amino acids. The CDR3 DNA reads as TGTGCCAGCTCACTACGGGGGAGAACTATTCAAGAGACCCAGTACTTC. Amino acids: CASSLRGRTIQETQYF.

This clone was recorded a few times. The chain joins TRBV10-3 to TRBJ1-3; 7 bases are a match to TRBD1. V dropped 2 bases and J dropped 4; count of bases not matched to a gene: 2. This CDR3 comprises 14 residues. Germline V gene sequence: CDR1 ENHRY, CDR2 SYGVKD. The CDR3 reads CAISETGVGNTIYF. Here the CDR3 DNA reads TGTGCCATCAGTGAGACAGGGGTCGGAAACACCATATATTTT.

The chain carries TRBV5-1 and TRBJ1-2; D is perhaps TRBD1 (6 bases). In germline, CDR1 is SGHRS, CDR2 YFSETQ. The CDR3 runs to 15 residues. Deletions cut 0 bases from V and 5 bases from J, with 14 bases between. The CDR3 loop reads CASSLALGQLYGYTF. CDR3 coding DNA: TGCGCCAGCAGCTTGGCCCTAGGACAGCTGTATGGCTACACCTTC.

DNA of the CDR3: TGTGCCATCAGTGAGTCCGGACAGGGGAGCACCGGGGAGCTGTTTTTT. As protein: CAISESGQGSTGELFF. The chain couples TRBV10-3 to TRBJ2-2; 9 bases agree with TRBD1. J was trimmed by 4 bases and V by 0 bases; bases with no gene match: 3. The CDR3 totals 16 residues. Germline loops: CDR1 ENHRY, CDR2 SYGVKD.

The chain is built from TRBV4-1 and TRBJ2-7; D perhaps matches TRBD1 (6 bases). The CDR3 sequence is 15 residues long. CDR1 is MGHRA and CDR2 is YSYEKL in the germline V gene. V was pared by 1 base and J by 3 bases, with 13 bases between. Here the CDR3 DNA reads TGCGCCAGCAGCCAAGTCGTTCAGGGGATCTACGAGCAGTACTTC. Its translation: CASSQVVQGIYEQYF.

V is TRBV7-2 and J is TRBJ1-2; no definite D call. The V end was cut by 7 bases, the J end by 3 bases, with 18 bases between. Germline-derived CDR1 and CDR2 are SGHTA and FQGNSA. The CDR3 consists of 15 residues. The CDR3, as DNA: TGTGCCAGCACCCCGAGGGAGGCGGGTGACTATGGCTACACCTTC. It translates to CASTPREAGDYGYTF.

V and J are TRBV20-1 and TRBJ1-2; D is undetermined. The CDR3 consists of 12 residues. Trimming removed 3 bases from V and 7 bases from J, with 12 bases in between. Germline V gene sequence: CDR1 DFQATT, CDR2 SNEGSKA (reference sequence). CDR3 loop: CSASLEGSGYTF. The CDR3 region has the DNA TGCAGTGCTAGTTTGGAGGGTTCTGGCTACACCTTC.

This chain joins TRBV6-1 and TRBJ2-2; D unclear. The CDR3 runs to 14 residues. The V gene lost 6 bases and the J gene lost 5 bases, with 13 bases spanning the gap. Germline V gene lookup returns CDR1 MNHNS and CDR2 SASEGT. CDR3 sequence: CASSLDMATGELFF. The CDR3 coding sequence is TGTGCCAGCAGCTTAGACATGGCTACCGGGGAGCTGTTTTTT.

CDR3 in DNA: TGTGCCAGCAGTGACGAGGGGGCTGATGGCTACACCTTC. This encodes CASSDEGADGYTF. The chain recombines TRBV2 with TRBJ1-2; 7 bases agree with TRBD1. J lost 6 bases, V lost 3 bases, and 4 bases had no gene match. Germline-derived CDR1 and CDR2 are SNHLY and FYNNEI. This CDR3 spans 13 amino acids.

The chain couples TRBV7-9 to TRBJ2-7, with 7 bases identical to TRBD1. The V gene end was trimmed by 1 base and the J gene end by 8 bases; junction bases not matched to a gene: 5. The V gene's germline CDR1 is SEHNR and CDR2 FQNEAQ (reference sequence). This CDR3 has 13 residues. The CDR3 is CASSLVVGQQQYF. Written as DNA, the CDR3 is TGTGCCAGCAGCTTAGTTGTGGGACAGCAGCAGTACTTC.

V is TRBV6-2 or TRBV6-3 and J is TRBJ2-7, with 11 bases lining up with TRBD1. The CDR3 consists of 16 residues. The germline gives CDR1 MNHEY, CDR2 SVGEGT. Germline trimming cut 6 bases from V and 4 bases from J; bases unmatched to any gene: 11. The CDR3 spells CASSPTAGTGGYEQYF. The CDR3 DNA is TGTGCCAGCAGCCCTACAGCTGGGACAGGGGGTTACGAGCAGTACTTC.

CDR3 coding DNA: TGTGCCAGCAGCTTAGTAGTCGAGGACAGATTTAACTATGGCTACACCTTC. It translates to CASSLVVEDRFNYGYTF. The V gene is TRBV7-6, the J gene TRBJ1-2, with D possibly TRBD1 on 6 matching bases. Trimming left V 1 base short and J 1 base short, with 16 bases between. The CDR3 extends over 17 amino acids. Germline loops: CDR1 SGHVS, CDR2 FNYEAQ.

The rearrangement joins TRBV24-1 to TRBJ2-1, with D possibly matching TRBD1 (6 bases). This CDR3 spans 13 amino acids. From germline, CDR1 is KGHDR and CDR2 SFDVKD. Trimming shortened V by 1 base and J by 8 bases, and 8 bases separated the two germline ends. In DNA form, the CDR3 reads TGTGCCACCAGTGATTTAGGGGGAGATGAGCAGTTCTTC. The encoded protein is CATSDLGGDEQFF.

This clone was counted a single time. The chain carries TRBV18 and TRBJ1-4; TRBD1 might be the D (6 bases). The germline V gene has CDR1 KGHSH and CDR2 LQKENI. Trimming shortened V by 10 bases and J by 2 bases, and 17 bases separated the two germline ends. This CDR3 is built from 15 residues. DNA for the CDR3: TGTGCCACCCAAGAACTCGGACAGACTAATGAAAAACTGTTTTTT. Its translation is CATQELGQTNEKLFF.

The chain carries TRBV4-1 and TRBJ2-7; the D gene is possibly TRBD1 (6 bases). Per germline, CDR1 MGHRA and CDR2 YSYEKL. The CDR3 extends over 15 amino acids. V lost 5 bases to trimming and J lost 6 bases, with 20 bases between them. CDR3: CASSARQVRFSEQYF. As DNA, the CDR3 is TGCGCCAGCAGCGCCCGACAGGTTCGATTTAGCGAGCAGTACTTC.

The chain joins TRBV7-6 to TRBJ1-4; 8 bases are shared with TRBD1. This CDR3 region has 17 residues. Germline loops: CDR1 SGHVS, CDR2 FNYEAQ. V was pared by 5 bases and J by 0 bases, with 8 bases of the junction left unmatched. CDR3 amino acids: CASSGQGVLATNEKLFF. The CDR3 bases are TGTGCCAGCAGCGGACAGGGTGTTTTAGCAACTAATGAAAAACTGTTTTTT.